The 22 T cell receptor beta chains given below trace back to one sample, sequenced in a study of T cell responses to AZD1222 COVID-19 vaccine. Data came from immunoSEQ multiplex PCR; TCRdb stores just in-frame clones and leaves some out. The sample has some 150,000 clones, roughly nine tenths seen once; the top ten hold roughly 1.5%. The sample was peripheral blood, taken 28 days after the second AZD1222 dose. Receptors originate from an adult who received the AZD1222 COVID-19 vaccine.

This sequence joins TRBV2 and TRBJ2-7, with 13 bases that match TRBD2. V lost 4 bases and J lost 5; bases outside the gene matches: 5. CDR1 is SNHLY and CDR2 is FYNNEI in the germline V gene. The CDR3 sequence is 15 residues long. The CDR3 DNA is TGTGCCAGCAGTGGTGGGACTAGCGGGACCCACGAGCAGTACTTC. Translating it yields CASSGGTSGTHEQYF.

The chain couples TRBV4-1 to TRBJ2-1, with D hard to call. V was shortened by 4 bases and J by 10 bases, with 23 bases between the two germline ends. The CDR3 sequence is 16 residues long. Germline values: CDR1 MGHRA, CDR2 YSYEKL. The CDR3 reads CASSPMGWASRGEQFF. The CDR3 coding sequence is TGCGCCAGCAGCCCAATGGGGTGGGCTAGTAGAGGAGAGCAGTTCTTC.

This clone was seen a single time. The sample carries other DNA sequences with the same CDR3. This chain links TRBV7-9 with TRBJ2-3; D gene uncertain. CDR1 and CDR2 (germline): SEHNR, FQNEAQ (reference sequence). V shed 4 bases and J shed 3 bases, with 2 bases lying between them. The CDR3 has 11 residues. CDR3 nucleotides: TGTGCCAGCAGCTCGACAGATACGCAGTATTTT. Its translation is CASSSTDTQYF.

The CDR3 nucleotides are TGCGCCAGCAGCCATTCAGGGGGCAATGAAAAACTGTTTTTT. It is translated as CASSHSGGNEKLFF. V and J are TRBV4-3 and TRBJ1-4, with 8 positions matching TRBD1. Germline trimming cut 3 bases from V and 5 bases from J; bases unmatched to any gene: 2. Germline loops: CDR1 LGHNA, CDR2 YSLEER. This CDR3 contains 14 residues.

This clone was seen more than once but under ten times. The chain's CDR3 is CASSGRARDEKLFF. The CDR3 DNA is TGTGCCAGCAGTGGCAGGGCCAGGGATGAAAAACTGTTTTTT. V is TRBV2 and J is TRBJ1-4; a weak D match, TRBD1 (5 bases). The germline V gene has CDR1 SNHLY and CDR2 FYNNEI. The CDR3 extends over 14 amino acids. V lost 4 bases to trimming and J lost 6 bases, with 12 bases between them.

This chain joins TRBV7-9 and TRBJ2-7; 10 bases line up with TRBD1. The CDR3 is 15 amino acids. Germline V CDR1 and CDR2: SEHNR, FQNEAQ (reference sequence). Trimming removed 4 bases from V and 2 bases from J; junction bases left unmatched: 5. CDR3 amino acids: CASSSKTGGPYEQYF. In DNA, the CDR3 is TGTGCCAGCAGCTCAAAGACAGGGGGCCCCTACGAGCAGTACTTC.

This chain connects TRBV29-1 to TRBJ2-7; 9 bases agree with TRBD2. Trimming removed 7 bases from V and 4 bases from J; junction bases left unmatched: 8. Germline V CDR1 and CDR2: SQVTM, ANQGSEA. There are 13 residues in the CDR3. In DNA form, the CDR3 reads TGCAGCGGATTAGCGGGAGAGAAGTACGAGCAGTACTTC. This gives the protein CSGLAGEKYEQYF.

The rearrangement joins TRBV7-8 to TRBJ1-3, with 8 bases fitting TRBD1. After removal of 5 bases from V and 1 base from J, the junction contained 7 bases not matched to a gene. The CDR3 runs 16 residues. Germline V gives CDR1 SGHVS, CDR2 FQNEAQ. CDR3 coding DNA: TGTGCCAGCAGCGAAACAGGGGGGAGATCTGGAAACACCATATATTTT. Encoded protein: CASSETGGRSGNTIYF.

J is TRBJ2-5 and V is TRBV27; no clear D. The germline CDR1 and CDR2 sequences are MNHEY and SMNVEV (reference sequence). Between the trimmed V and J ends, which lost 6 bases and 0 bases, there was a span of 17 bases. This CDR3 is 16 amino acids long. The CDR3 spells CASSDIRGINQETQYF. CDR3 nucleotides: TGTGCCAGCAGCGACATCCGTGGCATCAACCAAGAGACCCAGTACTTC.

This rearrangement joins TRBV5-6 to TRBJ2-2; D unresolved. Germline CDR1 is SGHDT and CDR2 is YYEEEE. With 4 bases removed from V and 1 base from J, the gap between germline ends came to 2 bases. CDR3 length: 12 amino acids. CDR3 region: CASSRNTGELFF. CDR3 sequence (DNA): TGTGCCAGCAGCAGGAACACCGGGGAGCTGTTTTTT.

V and J are TRBV2 and TRBJ1-6, with 7 bases matching TRBD1. Trimming cost V 6 bases and J 9 bases; bases outside gene matches: 5. The CDR3 runs 13 residues. In germline, CDR1 is SNHLY, CDR2 FYNNEI. CDR3 in amino acids: CASRTGTSSPLHF. The DNA for the CDR3 is TGTGCCAGCAGGACAGGGACCAGTTCACCCCTCCACTTT.

This clone was detected once. This sequence joins TRBV4-1 and TRBJ2-1, with 10 bases fitting TRBD2. V dropped 0 bases and J dropped 9; count of bases not matched to a gene: 5. This CDR3 spans 15 amino acids. In germline, CDR1 is MGHRA, CDR2 YSYEKL. The chain's CDR3 is CASSQEAGGSLEQFF. CDR3 in DNA: TGCGCCAGCAGCCAAGAAGCGGGAGGGAGCCTTGAGCAGTTCTTC.

The chain links TRBV4-1 to TRBJ2-3; D not certain. This CDR3 has 15 amino acids. Looked up from germline, CDR1 is MGHRA and CDR2 is YSYEKL. Trimming took off 5 bases at V and 5 bases at J, with 17 bases between the two ends. The CDR3 reads CASSVSQMNIDTQYF. As DNA, the CDR3 is TGCGCCAGCAGCGTATCACAGATGAACATAGATACGCAGTATTTT.

The chain has TRBV4-2 and TRBJ1-6; tentative D call: TRBD1 (5 bases). The CDR3 extends over 15 amino acids. From germline, CDR1 is LGHNA and CDR2 YNFKEQ. The V end lost 3 bases, the J end lost 5 bases, and 11 bases lay between the germline ends. The CDR3 DNA follows: TGTGCCAGCAGCCACGGGCCAGGGCATAATTCACCCCTCCACTTT. As protein: CASSHGPGHNSPLHF.

The chain carries TRBV6-4 and TRBJ2-7; D gene uncertain. V lost 8 bases to trimming and J lost 4 bases, with 21 bases between them. Looked up from germline, CDR1 is MRHNA and CDR2 is SNTAGT. This CDR3 is built from 15 residues. The CDR3 DNA sequence: TGTGCCAGCCACCGGTGGACGTCCCTGGAGTACGAGCAGTACTTC. It specifies CASHRWTSLEYEQYF.

This sequence joins TRBV11-2 and TRBJ1-2; D is ambiguous. Deletions cut 5 bases from V and 5 bases from J, with 9 bases between. The germline CDR1 and CDR2 sequences are SGHAT and FQNNGV. The CDR3 covers 12 residues. CDR3 loop: CASSQYEYGYTF. CDR3 in DNA: TGTGCCAGCAGCCAGTATGAGTATGGCTACACCTTC.

CDR3: CASSHPAHLGAKNIQYF. CDR3 in DNA: TGCGCCAGCAGTCACCCCGCCCATTTAGGAGCCAAAAACATTCAGTACTTC. The V and J genes are TRBV23-1 and TRBJ2-4; D remains ambiguous. TRBV23-1 is annotated as an ORF whose role is uncertain. Deletions cut 3 bases from V and 0 bases from J, with 15 bases between. The CDR3 is 17 residues long.

V gene TRBV6-1 combines with J gene TRBJ2-6, with 7 bases identical to TRBD1. The CDR3 loop spans 14 amino acids. Germline-derived CDR1 and CDR2 are MNHNS and SASEGT. Trimming removed 2 bases from V and 8 bases from J; junction bases left unmatched: 3. CDR3 coding DNA: TGTGCCAGCAGTGAAACAGGGGTAACCAACGTCCTGACTTTC. This translates into CASSETGVTNVLTF.

V and J are TRBV29-1 and TRBJ1-2; D not resolved. The germline V and J ends were trimmed by 6 bases and 6 bases, with 26 bases remaining between them. The CDR3 runs 16 residues. Germline V gene data show CDR1 as SQVTM and CDR2 as ANQGSEA. The CDR3, as DNA: TGCAGCGTCCGAGCCGTAGGCCCTCAACTTATACATGGCTACACCTTC. Translated, it gives CSVRAVGPQLIHGYTF.

The chain joins TRBV9 to TRBJ2-1; the match to TRBD2 covers 7 bases. Germline V gene data show CDR1 as SGDLS and CDR2 as YYNGEE. V dropped 0 bases and J dropped 8; count of bases not matched to a gene: 5. The CDR3 length is 14 residues. CDR3 residues: CASSVVGGSHEQFF. The DNA of the CDR3 is TGTGCCAGCAGCGTAGTCGGGGGGAGCCATGAGCAGTTCTTC.

CDR3 region: CASSLAGGEVTNEKLFF. The CDR3 coding sequence is TGTGCCAGCAGTTTGGCAGGCGGAGAGGTAACTAATGAAAAACTGTTTTTT. The V call is TRBV28, the J call TRBJ1-4, with no clear D. In germline, CDR1 is MDHEN, CDR2 SYDVKM. Trimming shortened V by 3 bases and J by 1 base, and 15 bases separated the two germline ends. The CDR3 spans 17 residues.

As DNA, the CDR3 is TGTGCCAGCTCACCACCGTCGAGGTCCAGGGACCGGGGGAACGGGGGAGAGACCCAGTACTTC. Translating gives CASSPPSRSRDRGNGGETQYF. The chain couples TRBV18 to TRBJ2-5, with a possible D match to TRBD2 (6 bases). There are 21 residues in the CDR3. V was cut by 0 bases and J by 4 bases, with 30 bases left in between. Per germline, CDR1 KGHSH and CDR2 LQKENI.